The clone carrying this TCR beta chain was counted once. V lost 5 bases to trimming and J lost 4 bases; unmatched junction nucleotides: 3. The CDR3 is 13 amino acids. The V gene's germline CDR1 is LNHDA and CDR2 SQIVND (reference sequence). The data originate from a study of T cell repertoires in cytomegalovirus infection. Using its own MiXCR run on the reads, TCRdb lists one record per CDR3 protein. The sample carries roughly 500,000 distinct CDR3 sequences, approximately 16% recorded once. This rearrangement joins TRBV19 to TRBJ2-7; 9 bases agree with TRBD2. The sample was CD8+ T cells from PBMCs. The sequence was obtained from a human donor in good health (CMV status not recorded). Some clones in this sample may be carry-over from other donors' samples. CDR3: CASSRGLAYEQYF. CDR3 in DNA: TGTGCCAGTAGTCGGGGACTAGCTTACGAGCAGTACTTC.